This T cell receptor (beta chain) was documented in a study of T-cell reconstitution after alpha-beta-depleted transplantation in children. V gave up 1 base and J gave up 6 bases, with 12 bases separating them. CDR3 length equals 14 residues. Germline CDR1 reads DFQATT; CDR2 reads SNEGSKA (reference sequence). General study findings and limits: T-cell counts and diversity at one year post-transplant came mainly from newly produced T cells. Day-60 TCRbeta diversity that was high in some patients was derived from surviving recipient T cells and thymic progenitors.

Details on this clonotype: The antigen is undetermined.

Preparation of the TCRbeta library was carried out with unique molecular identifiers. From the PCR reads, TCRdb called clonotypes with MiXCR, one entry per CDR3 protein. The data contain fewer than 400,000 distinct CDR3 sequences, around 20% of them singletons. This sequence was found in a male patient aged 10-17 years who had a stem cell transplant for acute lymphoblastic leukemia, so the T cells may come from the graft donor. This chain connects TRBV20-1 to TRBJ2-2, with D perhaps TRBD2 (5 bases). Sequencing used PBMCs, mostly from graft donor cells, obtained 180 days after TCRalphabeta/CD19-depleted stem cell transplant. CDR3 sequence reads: CSARVREYAGELFF. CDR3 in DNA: TGCAGTGCTAGAGTGAGGGAGTATGCCGGGGAGCTGTTTTTT.